The rows below give T cell receptor beta chains drawn from one sample of a study of shared clonotypes between healthy human individuals. Repertoires were generated with immunoSEQ multiplex PCR, while TCRdb's copy carries only in-frame clones and drops some. This sample has just over 2,000,000 clones, with around 96% found just once. Sequencing used naive CD8+ T cells sorted from blood. These receptors were collected from a man between 18 and 29 years old in good health. Both conserved end residues are part of each CDR3. A D gene is named only where the DNA matches it firmly. Only part of the rows carry a size: once, few, many, or a class if the clone is expanded.

clone size | J gene | D gene | V gene | CDR3 protein | CDR3 DNA
. | TRBJ2-3 | . | TRBV28 | CASSPLSDSTDTQYF | TGTGCCAGCAGTCCGTTAAGCGACTCCACAGATACGCAGTATTTT
. | TRBJ2-4 | TRBD2 | TRBV5-1 | CASSGPGEGTKNIQYF | TGCGCCAGCAGCGGCCCGGGGGAGGGAACCAAAAACATTCAGTACTTC
. | TRBJ2-1 | . | TRBV28 | CASSFEEGWSYNEQFF | TGTGCCAGCAGTTTCGAGGAGGGTTGGTCCTACAATGAGCAGTTCTTC
. | TRBJ2-1 | . | TRBV4-3 | CASSQRGMTYSYNEQFF | TGCGCCAGCAGCCAAAGAGGGATGACCTACTCCTACAATGAGCAGTTCTTC
. | TRBJ2-7 | TRBD2 | TRBV9 | CASSVEGGGTYEQYF | TGTGCCAGCAGCGTAGAAGGCGGGGGAACCTACGAGCAGTACTTC
. | TRBJ2-2 | TRBD2 | TRBV27 | CASSLTSGNTGELFF | TGTGCCAGCAGCCTTACTAGCGGGAACACCGGGGAGCTGTTTTTT
. | TRBJ2-2 | . | TRBV7-9 | CASSLIRDTGELFF | TGTGCCAGCAGCTTGATCAGGGACACCGGGGAGCTGTTTTTT
. | TRBJ1-1 | TRBD1 | TRBV9 | CASSAGGGMNTEAFF | TGTGCCAGCAGCGCAGGGGGCGGGATGAACACTGAAGCTTTCTTT
. | TRBJ1-2 | . | TRBV2 | CASSDTGTVYGYTF | TGTGCCAGCAGCGATACCGGGACGGTCTATGGCTACACCTTC
. | TRBJ2-7 | . | TRBV9 | CASSPRDGYEQYF | TGTGCCAGCAGCCCTCGGGACGGCTACGAGCAGTACTTC
. | TRBJ2-2 | . | TRBV7-9 | CASSLGLGELFF | TGTGCCAGCAGCTTAGGACTCGGGGAGCTGTTTTTT
once | TRBJ2-1 | TRBD1 | TRBV5-1 | CASTWAGTGAYNEQFF | TGCGCCAGCACCTGGGCCGGGACAGGGGCCTACAATGAGCAGTTCTTC
. | TRBJ2-1 | TRBD2 | TRBV27 | CASSFGLAGNEQFF | TGTGCCAGCAGTTTTGGACTAGCGGGAAATGAGCAGTTCTTC
. | TRBJ2-1 | . | TRBV11-3 | CASSLGLSPSNEQFF | TGTGCCAGCAGCCTCGGACTATCCCCCTCCAATGAGCAGTTCTTC
once | TRBJ2-5 | TRBD2 | TRBV7-6 | CASSLGTRTSGAEYF | TGTGCCAGCAGCTTAGGGACCCGGACTAGCGGGGCCGAGTACTTC
. | TRBJ1-4 | . | TRBV7-9 | CASSPSWADNEKLFF | TGTGCCAGCAGCCCCTCCTGGGCCGACAATGAAAAACTGTTTTTT
. | TRBJ2-7 | . | TRBV19 | CASSIDGYEQYF | TGTGCCAGTAGTATAGATGGCTACGAGCAGTACTTC
. | TRBJ2-7 | . | TRBV10-1 | CASSESTEVYEQYF | TGCGCCAGCAGTGAGTCGACTGAAGTCTACGAGCAGTACTTC
. | TRBJ1-5 | . | TRBV27 | CASSLSAATGPQPQHF | TGTGCCAGCAGTTTATCGGCTGCTACAGGGCCTCAGCCCCAGCATTTT
once | TRBJ2-1 | . | TRBV27 | CASSLSSGGSYNEQFF | TGTGCCAGCAGTTTATCGAGCGGAGGCTCCTACAATGAGCAGTTCTTC
. | TRBJ2-7 | . | TRBV7-9 | CASSLDGTLVSYEQYF | TGTGCCAGCAGCTTAGATGGGACGTTGGTTTCCTACGAGCAGTACTTC
. | TRBJ2-5 | . | TRBV7-9 | CASSLPTQETQYF | TGTGCCAGCAGCTTACCGACACAAGAGACCCAGTACTTC
. | TRBJ1-6 | . | TRBV7-9 | CASSPGPLGNSPLHF | TGTGCCAGCAGTCCGGGACCCCTAGGCAATTCACCCCTCCACTTT
. | TRBJ2-1 | TRBD2 | TRBV27 | CASAWIAGTYNEQFF | TGTGCCAGCGCCTGGATAGCGGGAACCTACAATGAGCAGTTCTTC
. | TRBJ1-1 | . | TRBV7-9 | CASSFGASEAFF | TGTGCCAGCAGCTTCGGGGCTTCAGAAGCTTTCTTT
. | TRBJ1-2 | TRBD1 | TRBV12-5 | CASYQGQGTLPRYTF | TGTGCTAGTTACCAAGGACAGGGGACCCTACCGCGCTACACCTTC
. | TRBJ1-3 | . | TRBV21-1 | CASSFIRVQILETPRSHF | TGTGCCAGCAGCTTTATCCGGGTTCAAATACTGGAAACACCACGCTCCCATTTT
. | TRBJ2-3 | TRBD2 | TRBV7-9 | CASSSLAGEAVGTDTQYF | TGTGCCAGCAGCTCGTTAGCGGGAGAGGCGGTGGGCACAGATACGCAGTATTTT
. | TRBJ2-2 | TRBD2 | TRBV4-3 | CASSQSGRAHTGELFF | TGCGCCAGCAGCCAGAGCGGGAGGGCCCACACCGGGGAGCTGTTTTTT
few | TRBJ1-1 | . | TRBV5-1 | CASSRMGEEAFF | TGCGCCAGCAGTCGGATGGGAGAAGAAGCTTTCTTT
. | TRBJ2-7 | . | TRBV6-5 | CASSYSPRYEQYF | TGTGCCAGCAGTTACTCCCCCCGGTACGAGCAGTACTTC
. | TRBJ2-3 | . | TRBV6-5 | CASSTLSRTQYF | TGTGCCAGCAGTACCCTCTCCCGTACGCAGTATTTT
. | TRBJ2-2 | . | TRBV27 | CASSLSGGWEPSGELFF | TGTGCCAGCAGTTTATCCGGTGGGTGGGAGCCCTCCGGGGAGCTGTTTTTT
. | TRBJ2-2 | TRBD2 | TRBV6-1 | CASSELGTRVTGELFF | TGTGCCAGCAGTGAGCTCGGGACTAGGGTCACCGGGGAGCTGTTTTTT
. | TRBJ2-5 | TRBD1 | TRBV7-9 | CASSLSTGGYETQYF | TGTGCCAGCAGCTTATCAACAGGGGGCTATGAGACCCAGTACTTC
. | TRBJ2-7 | TRBD1 | TRBV4-1 | CASSQEQGAYEQYF | TGCGCCAGCAGCCAAGAGCAGGGGGCCTACGAGCAGTACTTC
. | TRBJ2-7 | . | TRBV6-5 | CASSYDEDSYEQYF | TGTGCCAGCAGTTACGACGAGGACTCCTACGAGCAGTACTTC
. | TRBJ2-3 | . | TRBV7-9 | CASSLGGAGISTDTQYF | TGTGCCAGCAGCTTAGGGGGTGCGGGGATTAGCACAGATACGCAGTATTTT
. | TRBJ2-3 | . | TRBV7-9 | CASSLLAGTDTQYF | TGTGCCAGCAGCTTATTGGCAGGCACAGATACGCAGTATTTT
. | TRBJ2-3 | . | TRBV27 | CASSLGGSGNTQYF | TGTGCCAGCAGTTTAGGGGGGAGTGGCAATACGCAGTATTTT
. | TRBJ2-3 | . | TRBV4-1 | CASSQATFSTDTQYF | TGCGCCAGCAGCCAAGCCACCTTTAGCACAGATACGCAGTATTTT
once | TRBJ1-5 | . | TRBV25-1 | CASSGPSVGPFNQPQHF | TGTGCCAGCAGTGGTCCCTCAGTGGGTCCTTTCAATCAGCCCCAGCATTTT
. | TRBJ2-3 | . | TRBV27 | CASRRGGGTDTQYF | TGTGCCAGCAGACGGGGAGGTGGCACAGATACGCAGTATTTT
. | TRBJ2-7 | . | TRBV30 | CAWNPPVAHSSYEQYF | TGTGCCTGGAACCCCCCAGTAGCGCACAGCTCCTACGAGCAGTACTTC
. | TRBJ2-2 | TRBD2 | TRBV19 | CASSRSGELDTGELFF | TGTGCCAGTAGTCGTAGCGGGGAGCTCGACACCGGGGAGCTGTTTTTT
. | TRBJ1-5 | TRBD1 | TRBV11-2 | CASSSGQGNQPQHF | TGTGCCAGCAGCTCGGGACAGGGCAATCAGCCCCAGCATTTT
. | TRBJ2-3 | . | TRBV29-1 | CSVDLDSTDTQYF | TGCAGCGTTGATTTGGACAGCACAGATACGCAGTATTTT
. | TRBJ1-1 | TRBD1 | TRBV6-6 | CASSTGQGYTEAFF | TGTGCCAGCAGTACCGGACAGGGTTACACTGAAGCTTTCTTT
. | TRBJ2-7 | TRBD1 | TRBV14 | CASSQRTGSRYEQYF | TGTGCCAGCAGCCAAAGGACAGGGTCAAGATACGAGCAGTACTTC
once | TRBJ2-6 | . | TRBV5-6 | CASSLGGAGANVLTF | TGTGCCAGCAGCTTGGGAGGGGCTGGGGCCAACGTCCTGACTTTC
once | TRBJ1-1 | . | TRBV7-8 | CASSLEVHTTEAFF | TGTGCCAGCAGCTTAGAAGTTCACACCACTGAAGCTTTCTTT
. | TRBJ1-1 | TRBD1 | TRBV27 | CASSPEATGFTEAFF | TGTGCCAGCAGTCCGGAAGCGACAGGGTTCACTGAAGCTTTCTTT
. | TRBJ2-7 | . | TRBV11-2 | CASSLDLTGRSYEQYF | TGTGCCAGCAGCCTAGACCTAACAGGGAGGTCCTACGAGCAGTACTTC
. | TRBJ2-7 | TRBD2 | TRBV7-9 | CASSMRLGLAGDYEQYF | TGTGCCAGCTCGATGAGGTTGGGACTAGCGGGGGACTACGAGCAGTACTTC
. | TRBJ2-2 | . | TRBV11-1 | CASSPLEGGELFF | TGTGCCAGCAGCCCCCTGGAGGGCGGGGAGCTGTTTTTT